A single sample gave rise to the 25 T cell receptor beta chains below, sequenced in a study of human T cells and chemical hapten exposure. Time point specified: patch test 1, 2 weeks after DPC sensitization. Treatment described: therapeutic diphenylcyclopropenone sensitization with weekly scalp DPC. TCRdb reprocessed the RACE reads via MiXCR and lists one record per CDR3 protein. The sample lists under 200,000 distinct CDR3 sequences, roughly 15% seen once, with less than 2% in the top ten. This specimen was whole blood, taken in connection with sensitization to the hapten diphenylcyclopropenone (DPC). The receptors were sampled from a woman younger than 45 with alopecia areata. Some clones in this sample may be carry-over from other donors' samples.

There are a few counts of this clonotype. The rearrangement uses TRBV14 and TRBJ2-7, with D tentatively TRBD2 (6 bases). The length of the CDR3 is 14 residues. V was trimmed by 3 bases and J by 0 bases, leaving 9 bases between them. CDR1 is SGHDN, CDR2 FVKESK, per germline. The CDR3 DNA follows: TGTGCCAGCAGCCATCGACTAGTCTCCTACGAGCAGTACTTC. Protein sequence: CASSHRLVSYEQYF. Combining the CDR3 with reference TRBV14 and TRBJ2-7 gives the whole variable domain EAGVTQFPSHSVIEKGQTVTLRCDPISGHDNLYWYRRVMGKEIKFLLHFVKESKQDESGMPNNRFLAERTGGTYSTLKVQPAELEDSGVYFCASSHRLVSYEQYFGPGTRLTVT.

This clonotype was recorded at least ten times. CDR3: CASSLGPPSNQPQHF. The DNA for the CDR3 is TGTGCCAGCAGCTTAGGACCTCCCAGCAATCAGCCCCAGCATTTT. The chain links TRBV7-2 to TRBJ1-5; the D is unclear. Trimming removed 1 base at V and 1 base at J, with 8 bases between. The germline gives CDR1 SGHTA, CDR2 FQGNSA. The CDR3 has 15 amino acids. The whole variable domain, filled in from reference TRBV7-2 and TRBJ1-5, reads GAGVSQSPSNKVTEKGKDVELRCDPISGHTALYWYRQSLGQGLEFLIYFQGNSAPDKSGLPSDRFSAERTGGSVSTLTIQRTQQEDSAVYLCASSLGPPSNQPQHFGDGTRLSIL.

This clonotype was detected ten times or more. The CDR3, as DNA: TGTGCCAGCAGCCAAGACAGGGAAGATACGCAGTATTTT. This translates into CASSQDREDTQYF. The genes are TRBV4-2 and TRBJ2-3; D possibly corresponds to TRBD1 (5 bases). V lost 0 bases, J lost 5 bases, and 6 bases lay in between. The germline V gene has CDR1 LGHNA and CDR2 YNFKEQ. The CDR3 contains 13 residues.

The chain joins TRBV5-1 to TRBJ2-4; 13 positions agree with TRBD2. V shed 6 bases and J 10 bases; nucleotides not matched to a gene: 13. CDR1 is SGHRS and CDR2 is YFSETQ in the germline V gene. The CDR3 is 16 amino acids. The CDR3 region has the DNA TGCGCCAGCACCGAATCACCGGGACTAGCGGGAAAGATTCAGTACTTC. Protein product: CASTESPGLAGKIQYF. The complete variable domain, with remaining parts taken from reference TRBV5-1 and TRBJ2-4, reads KAGVTQTPRYLIKTRGQQVTLSCSPISGHRSVSWYQQTPGQGLQFLFEYFSETQRNKGNFPGRFSGRQFSNSRSEMNVSTLELGDSALYLCASTESPGLAGKIQYFGAGTRLSVL.

This clonotype appeared a few times. The rearrangement uses TRBV20-1 and TRBJ2-3; D may be TRBD2 (6 bases). CDR3 length: 14 amino acids. CDR1 is DFQATT, CDR2 SNEGSKA, per germline (reference sequence). The V end was cut by 3 bases, the J end by 2 bases, with 12 bases between. The CDR3: CSASLGTSTDTQYF. Here the CDR3 DNA reads TGCAGTGCTAGTTTAGGGACTTCCACAGATACGCAGTATTTT.

This clonotype was counted a few times. The chain is built from TRBV5-5 and TRBJ1-1; TRBD1 might be the D (6 bases). Germline V gene lookup returns CDR1 SGHKS and CDR2 YYEKEE (reference sequence). The CDR3 runs 14 residues. V was pared by 2 bases and J by 4 bases, with 12 bases between. Here the CDR3 reads CASSFRGGSTEAFF. The CDR3 DNA is TGTGCCAGCAGCTTCAGGGGCGGGAGCACTGAAGCTTTCTTT.

This sequence joins TRBV27 and TRBJ1-6; tentatively, D is TRBD1 (5 bases). V gave up 3 bases and J gave up 10 bases, with 13 bases separating them. There are 14 residues in the CDR3. CDR1 is MNHEY, CDR2 SMNVEV, per germline (reference sequence). The CDR3 DNA reads as TGTGCCAGCAGTTTTGAGAGGGGTCGGTCACCCCTCCACTTT. It yields the protein CASSFERGRSPLHF.

The chain has TRBV15 and TRBJ2-7; TRBD2 agrees at 10 bases. The CDR3 extends over 16 amino acids. J lost 5 bases, V lost 0 bases, and 7 bases had no gene match. Germline V gene data show CDR1 as LNHNV and CDR2 as YYDKDF (reference sequence). Written as DNA, the CDR3 is TGTGCCACCAGCAGAGAAGCGGGAGGGTTAGTGGACGAGCAGTACTTC. Amino acids: CATSREAGGLVDEQYF. Full variable domain (rest looked up from reference TRBV15 and TRBJ2-7): DAMVIQNPRYQVTQFGKPVTLSCSQTLNHNVMYWYQQKSSQAPKLLFHYYDKDFNNEADTPDNFQSRRPNTSFCFLDIRSPGLGDTAMYLCATSREAGGLVDEQYFGPGTRLTVT.

This clonotype was picked up many times. The chain uses TRBV6-5 and TRBJ2-7, with D perhaps assigned TRBD1 or TRBD2 (5 bases each). CDR3 size: 15 residues. Trimming cost V 3 bases and J 7 bases, with 19 bases left between them. Germline CDR1 reads MNHEY; CDR2 reads SVGAGI. The CDR3 spells CASSYRGALPGEQYF. CDR3 in DNA: TGTGCCAGCAGTTATCGGGGCGCCCTGCCGGGAGAGCAGTACTTC.

The table lists this clonotype with a few counts. V and J are TRBV28 and TRBJ1-6; D is perhaps TRBD1 (5 bases). In germline, CDR1 is MDHEN, CDR2 SYDVKM. This CDR3 spans 12 amino acids. This CDR3 is CGTGTANSPLHF. The CDR3 DNA sequence: TGTGGGACCGGGACGGCGAATTCACCCCTCCACTTT.

The chain uses TRBV23-1 and TRBJ2-2, with D perhaps TRBD1 (5 bases). TRBV23-1 is an ORF, with its function uncertain. CDR3 length: 18 amino acids. Between the trimmed V and J ends, which lost 1 base and 6 bases, there was a span of 21 bases. CDR3 in DNA: TGCGCCAGCAGTCAATTACGATTAGGGGATTTGAGCGCCGGGGAGCTGTTTTTT. As protein: CASSQLRLGDLSAGELFF.

With respect to this clonotype: At one of its ends the junction is not consistent with the germline gene, which may arise from a read error. The J gene is TRBJ1-1, the V gene TRBV7-8; D may be TRBD1 (6 bases). Germline V gene data show CDR1 as SGHVS and CDR2 as FQNEAQ. The CDR3 is made up of 18 amino acids. The chain's CDR3 is CASSSRQIFKSRDTEALF. The CDR3 DNA follows: TGTGCCAGCAGCTCACGACAGATCTTTAAATCTCGGGACACTGAAGCTCTCTTT.

This clonotype was recorded many times. The V and J genes are TRBV18 and TRBJ2-7; no definite D call. Trimming left V 0 bases short and J 4 bases short, with 13 bases between. The CDR3 runs to 15 residues. CDR1 KGHSH and CDR2 LQKENI come from the germline V gene. CDR3 sequence: CASSPPSMPAYEQYF. As DNA, the CDR3 is TGTGCCAGCTCACCACCTTCAATGCCCGCTTACGAGCAGTACTTC. Complete variable domain (other parts from reference TRBV18 and TRBJ2-7): NAGVMQNPRHLVRRRGQEARLRCSPMKGHSHVYWYRQLPEEGLKFMVYLQKENIIDESGMPKERFSAEFPKEGPSILRIQQVVRGDSAAYFCASSPPSMPAYEQYFGPGTRLTVT.

This clonotype was seen ten or more times. This chain connects TRBV10-3 to TRBJ2-5, with no clear D. The CDR3 is made up of 13 amino acids. Germline V gene data show CDR1 as ENHRY and CDR2 as SYGVKD. Between the trimmed V and J ends, which lost 3 bases and 3 bases, there was a span of 8 bases. The DNA of the CDR3 is TGTGCCATCAGTGATTACAGCGAAGAGACCCAGTACTTC. It is translated as CAISDYSEETQYF.

The V call is TRBV5-1, the J call TRBJ2-3; D is undetermined. Germline lookup yields CDR1 SGHRS and CDR2 YFSETQ. CDR3 length equals 17 residues. Trimming removed 5 bases from V and 2 bases from J, with 21 bases in between. The CDR3 region is CASRFRGPSSSTDTQYF. CDR3 sequence (DNA): TGCGCCAGCAGGTTTAGAGGACCGAGCTCATCCACAGATACGCAGTATTTT.

The chain couples TRBV18 to TRBJ2-6, with D possibly matching TRBD2 (6 bases). In germline, CDR1 is KGHSH, CDR2 LQKENI. CDR3 length: 17 amino acids. The V end was cut by 3 bases, the J end by 5 bases, with 17 bases between. The DNA for the CDR3 is TGTGCCAGCTCACCGGGGACTTTACCCTCCTGGGCCAACGTCCTGACTTTC. Residues: CASSPGTLPSWANVLTF.

The CDR3 nucleotides read TGCAGCGTTGAAAGGACCGTCGACAATGAGCAGTTCTTC. Its translation is CSVERTVDNEQFF. The chain employs TRBV29-1 and TRBJ2-1; D is uncertain. The CDR3 runs 13 residues. Germline values: CDR1 SQVTM, CDR2 ANQGSEA. V dropped 2 bases and J dropped 5 bases, with 10 bases sitting between them.

The chain has TRBV5-1 and TRBJ2-4; D gene uncertain. Germline V gene lookup returns CDR1 SGHRS and CDR2 YFSETQ. V lost 4 bases, J lost 2 bases, and 16 bases lay in between. This CDR3 spans 16 amino acids. CDR3 amino acids: CASSPLGWATKNIQYF. DNA of the CDR3: TGCGCCAGCAGCCCCCTCGGCTGGGCGACCAAAAACATTCAGTACTTC.

This clonotype appeared a few times. The chain combines TRBV14 with TRBJ2-1; maybe TRBD2 (5 bases). Trimming stripped 3 bases from V and 5 bases from J, with 14 bases between. The CDR3 runs to 15 residues. Germline V lookup: CDR1 SGHDN, CDR2 FVKESK. Written as DNA, the CDR3 is TGTGCCAGCAGCCATCGCGGGCTCGTTCACAATGAGCAGTTCTTC. Amino acid sequence: CASSHRGLVHNEQFF.

V is TRBV27 and J is TRBJ1-2, with 8 bases identical to TRBD1. Germline CDR1 and CDR2: MNHEY and SMNVEV (reference sequence). This CDR3 comprises 13 residues. V lost 2 bases and J lost 6; bases outside the gene matches: 2. This CDR3 reads CASSLIRGHGYTF. The CDR3, as DNA: TGTGCCAGCAGTTTAATCAGGGGGCATGGCTACACCTTC.

The gene calls are TRBV7-9 and TRBJ1-6, with D possibly matching TRBD1 (5 bases). CDR1 is SEHNR, CDR2 FQNEAQ, per germline (reference sequence). V was shortened by 5 bases and J by 7 bases, with 15 bases between the two germline ends. The CDR3 spans 15 residues. The CDR3 spells CASSTGSTANSPLHF. Written as DNA, the CDR3 is TGTGCCAGCAGCACAGGATCGACCGCAAATTCACCCCTCCACTTT.

The gene calls are TRBV4-2 and TRBJ2-1; 11 bases agree with TRBD2. With 4 bases clipped from V and 12 bases from J, the junction kept 14 bases outside the gene matches. This CDR3 has 16 amino acids. Germline loops: CDR1 LGHNA, CDR2 YNFKEQ. CDR3 nucleotide sequence: TGTGCCAGCAGCCTCACCATCGGGCTAGCGGGGGGAGGGCAGTTCTTC. Translation gives CASSLTIGLAGGGQFF.

This clonotype came up a few times. The V call is TRBV5-4, the J call TRBJ1-1; D is uncertain. The CDR3 covers 16 residues. V was shortened by 4 bases and J by 6 bases, with 22 bases between the two germline ends. CDR1 is SGHNT, CDR2 YYREEE, per germline (reference sequence). CDR3 in amino acids: CASSQRAKTSEAEAFF. The CDR3 nucleotides read TGTGCCAGCAGCCAGAGGGCCAAGACCTCTGAGGCTGAAGCTTTCTTT.

There are a few counts of this clonotype. V and J are TRBV11-3 and TRBJ2-7, with D maybe TRBD1 (6 bases). CDR1 and CDR2 (germline): SGHNT, YENEEA. Trimming took 5 bases from V and 2 from J, leaving 7 bases between them. There are 12 residues in the CDR3. CDR3 sequence: CASSGQTYEQYF. In DNA form, the CDR3 reads TGTGCCAGCAGCGGACAGACCTACGAGCAGTACTTC.

A single count supports this clonotype. The V call is TRBV4-3, the J call TRBJ1-2; possible D gene TRBD1, 5 bases. The V and J ends lost 0 bases and 0 bases respectively, with 11 bases between them. The CDR3 runs to 16 residues. Per germline, CDR1 LGHNA and CDR2 YSLEER. The CDR3 nucleotides are TGCGCCAGCAGCCAAGATACCGGGACGTCTAACTATGGCTACACCTTC. Amino acids: CASSQDTGTSNYGYTF.